What follows are 19 T cell receptor beta chains derived from one specimen sequenced in a study of CXCR3-negative and CXCR3-positive naive CD8 T cells. Whole-study results and caveats: TRB CDR3s were more hydrophobic in CXCR3-positive than in CXCR3-negative naive cells.

Their recognized antigens are unknown. With UMI labels, 5' RACE was used to prepare the TRB cDNA libraries. Using the 5' RACE reads, TCRdb records one entry per CDR3 protein without DNA. Across approximately 100,000 distinct CDR3 sequences, the top ten clones capture 0.35% to 0.4% of the sample. The sample consisted of naive CXCR3+ CD8+ T cells from blood. The subset: CD45RO-CCR7+CD27+CD95- naive CD8+ T cells expressing CXCR3 (TNR3+). The receptors here all came from a human donor in good health. Some clones in this sample may be carry-over from other donors' samples.

The V and J genes are TRBV9 and TRBJ2-7. Germline V gene lookup returns CDR1 SGDLS and CDR2 YYNGEE. This CDR3 has 14 residues. Here the CDR3 reads CASSVGSGSYEQYF.

The chain combines TRBV29-1 with TRBJ2-3. There are 11 residues in the CDR3. Germline CDR1 reads SQVTM; CDR2 reads ANQGSEA. The CDR3 sequence: CSVPRTDTQYF.

V usage is TRBV19 and J usage is TRBJ1-2; TCRdb returns TRBD1, unconfirmable since there is no DNA. This CDR3 is 13 amino acids long. Germline values: CDR1 LNHDA, CDR2 SQIVND (reference sequence). The CDR3 is CASIGAANYGYTF.

The genes are TRBV21-1 and TRBJ1-5. TRBV21-1 is an annotated pseudogene. The CDR3 is made up of 15 amino acids. CDR3 protein: CASSKRDYSNQPQHF.

This rearrangement joins TRBV7-6 to TRBJ2-7; there is no DNA to check the TCRdb D call of TRBD2. CDR1 is SGHVS, CDR2 FNYEAQ, per germline. The CDR3 totals 14 residues. CDR3 sequence reads: CASSSGPGDKEQYF.

The chain employs TRBV28 and TRBJ2-7; TCRdb designates TRBD1, a call that cannot be tested without DNA. The CDR3 extends over 13 amino acids. Germline V gene lookup returns CDR1 MDHEN and CDR2 SYDVKM. Here the CDR3 reads CASRWTGSWEQYF.

V gene TRBV7-3 combines with J gene TRBJ2-3; no DNA is available, so the TRBD2 call from TCRdb remains unchecked. The germline V gene has CDR1 SGHTA and CDR2 FQGTGA. The CDR3 spans 15 residues. CDR3: CASSLLGASADTQYF.

The CDR3 protein is CSVVGAGAASGANVLTF. V and J are TRBV29-1 and TRBJ2-6; without DNA, the TCRdb call of TRBD1 cannot be checked. The V gene's germline CDR1 is SQVTM and CDR2 ANQGSEA. The CDR3 length is 17 residues.

The rearrangement links TRBV7-9 to TRBJ2-1; TCRdb reports TRBD2, a call that lacks DNA to check it against. Germline V gene data show CDR1 as SEHNR and CDR2 as FQNEAQ (reference sequence). This CDR3 is built from 15 residues. CDR3 sequence reads: CASSLSGLADNEQFF.

V usage is TRBV7-3 and J usage is TRBJ2-3; TCRdb's assignment of TRBD2 cannot be checked, as there is no DNA. The CDR3 consists of 15 residues. In germline, CDR1 is SGHTA, CDR2 FQGTGA. CDR3 sequence: CASSLGLSHTDTQYF.

The chain uses TRBV12-3 or TRBV12-4 and TRBJ2-5; TCRdb's D gene call, TRBD1, goes unchecked for lack of DNA. The CDR3 spans 14 residues. This chain's CDR3 is CASTNRDSQETQYF.

The gene calls are TRBV21-1 and TRBJ1-2. TRBV21-1 is described as a pseudogene. The CDR3 is 16 residues long. CDR3 in amino acids: CASSRPEVGLLYGYTF.

V and J are TRBV12-3 or TRBV12-4 and TRBJ1-1. CDR3 length: 15 amino acids. CDR3 in amino acids: CASRERVYMNSEAFF.

V gene TRBV12-3 or TRBV12-4 combines with J gene TRBJ2-5; TCRdb returns TRBD2, unconfirmable since there is no DNA. The CDR3 runs to 14 residues. The CDR3 sequence: CASTPGTFFGTQYF.

The rearrangement links TRBV7-9 to TRBJ2-7; absent DNA, TCRdb's TRBD2 call cannot be checked. The germline V gene has CDR1 SEHNR and CDR2 FQNEAQ (reference sequence). CDR3 length equals 16 residues. The CDR3 protein is CASSLVFSGSPYEQYF.

The CDR3 here is CASSSEETQYF. The chain is built from TRBV7-9 and TRBJ2-5. The V gene's germline CDR1 is SEHNR and CDR2 FQNEAQ (reference sequence). CDR3 length equals 11 residues.

This chain links TRBV20-1 with TRBJ2-7; TCRdb's assignment of TRBD1 cannot be checked, as there is no DNA. The CDR3 loop spans 15 amino acids. Looked up from germline, CDR1 is DFQATT and CDR2 is SNEGSKA (reference sequence). CDR3 sequence reads: CSARDRQGYSYEQYF.

The chain joins TRBV6-5 to TRBJ1-2; the D call from TCRdb, TRBD1, cannot be confirmed without DNA. The V gene's germline CDR1 is MNHEY and CDR2 SVGAGI. The CDR3 has 17 amino acids. The CDR3 loop is CASSYEGQGGQNYGYTF.

The chain employs TRBV10-2 and TRBJ1-2; with no DNA, the TCRdb D assignment of TRBD1 cannot be verified. CDR1 is WSHSY, CDR2 SAAADI, per germline. The CDR3 runs 16 residues. The chain's CDR3 is CASSSSRQGRGHGYTF.